A single sample is the source of the 9 T cell receptor beta chains below, sequenced in a study of cytomegalovirus exposure and HLA in healthy donors. The PCR employed 60 Vbeta primers together with 13 Jbeta primers. Here immunoSEQ multiplex PCR was the method, and the copy in TCRdb shows in-frame clones only, minus some. This table has some 160,000 clones, 82% appearing once. The sequenced sample consisted of PBMCs. These TCRs come from a woman aged 45 to 65 in good health and CMV-seronegative.

In the case of this clone: An end of the junction differs from the germline gene, which may be a read error. J is TRBJ1-5 and V is TRBV7-9, with a possible D match to TRBD1 (6 bases). CDR3 length: 16 residues. Per germline, CDR1 SEHNR and CDR2 FQNEAQ (reference sequence). This CDR3 reads CSSSPMRTAADQPQHF. The CDR3 DNA sequence: TGTTCCAGCAGCCCTATGAGGACAGCGGCCGATCAGCCCCAGCATTTT.

This clone was found a few times. V usage is TRBV19 and J usage is TRBJ1-3; a possible D gene is TRBD1 (6 bases). V dropped 7 bases and J dropped 4 bases, with 17 bases sitting between them. The CDR3 is 15 residues long. Germline CDR1 LNHDA, CDR2 SQIVND (reference sequence). CDR3 in amino acids: CASNPRRGTGNTIYF. The CDR3 DNA sequence: TGTGCCAGTAACCCCCGCAGGGGTACCGGAAACACCATATATTTT.

V is TRBV2 and J is TRBJ2-1; D might be TRBD1 (6 bases). Germline V gene sequence: CDR1 SNHLY, CDR2 FYNNEI. This CDR3 spans 12 amino acids. V was trimmed by 7 bases and J by 15 bases, leaving 19 bases between them. Here the CDR3 DNA reads TGTGCCAGCACCCGGGTGGGGGCCGTTGGGTTCTTC. It yields the protein CASTRVGAVGFF. Full variable domain (rest looked up from reference TRBV2 and TRBJ2-1): EPEVTQTPSHQVTQMGQEVILRCVPISNHLYFYWYRQILGQKVEFLVSFYNNEISEKSEIFDDQFSVERPDGSNFTLKIRSTKLEDSAMYFCASTRVGAVGFFGPGTRLTVL.

This sequence joins TRBV18 and TRBJ2-1, with TRBD2 identical over 8 bases. V gave up 3 bases and J gave up 0 bases; unmatched junction bases: 4. CDR3 length: 16 amino acids. CDR1 is KGHSH, CDR2 LQKENI, per germline. This CDR3 is CASSPTSGSSYNEQFF. The CDR3 DNA reads as TGTGCCAGCTCACCTACTAGCGGCAGCTCCTACAATGAGCAGTTCTTC.

The V and J genes are TRBV30 and TRBJ2-7; TRBD2 matches at 7 bases. Germline CDR1 GTSNPN, CDR2 SVGIG (reference sequence). This CDR3 has 14 residues. The ends lost 4 bases at V and 6 bases at J; junction bases unmatched: 12. CDR3 in DNA: TGTGCCTGGAACGGGCGGGGGATCAAGGGCGAGCAGTACTTC. It specifies CAWNGRGIKGEQYF.

The chain is built from TRBV27 and TRBJ2-2, with D uncertain. The CDR3 covers 18 residues. Trimming removed 2 bases at V and 4 bases at J, with 20 bases between. Germline V gene sequence: CDR1 MNHEY, CDR2 SMNVEV (reference sequence). The CDR3 is CASSLLPPRPTSTGELFF. The CDR3 region has the DNA TGTGCCAGCAGTTTACTGCCCCCTCGCCCTACTTCCACCGGGGAGCTGTTTTTT.

J is TRBJ2-2 and V is TRBV11-2; possible D gene TRBD2, 5 bases. The CDR3 runs 14 residues. From germline, CDR1 is SGHAT and CDR2 FQNNGV. V lost 8 bases and J lost 6, with 16 bases in between. CDR3 in amino acids: CASQPGTGSGELFF. Here the CDR3 DNA reads TGTGCCAGCCAACCCGGCACGGGGTCCGGGGAGCTGTTTTTT.

The gene calls are TRBV2 and TRBJ2-1; D is possibly TRBD2 (6 bases). Germline V gene data show CDR1 as SNHLY and CDR2 as FYNNEI. This CDR3 spans 15 amino acids. Trimming took off 6 bases at V and 3 bases at J, with 15 bases between the two ends. CDR3 protein: CASRDRLVLYNEQFF. CDR3 nucleotides: TGTGCCAGCAGGGACCGACTAGTTCTCTACAATGAGCAGTTCTTC.

V and J are TRBV7-3 and TRBJ2-3, with D perhaps TRBD1 (5 bases). The CDR3 sequence is 15 residues long. Trimming took 3 bases from V and 2 from J, leaving 12 bases between them. CDR1 and CDR2 (germline): SGHTA, FQGTGA. CDR3: CASSLDTSYTDTQYF. In DNA form, the CDR3 reads TGTGCCAGCAGCTTGGACACAAGTTACACAGATACGCAGTATTTT.